The TCR beta chain described here comes from a study of radiation and T cells in renal cell carcinoma. The CDR3 is made up of 15 amino acids. CDR1 MNHEY and CDR2 SVGAGI come from the germline V gene. Trimming removed 2 bases from V and 2 bases from J, with 13 bases in between. Time point of the sample: baseline pretreatment blood. Noted treatment: 15 Gy SBRT to primary tumor, nephrectomy 4 weeks later. TCRdb's copy holds only in-frame clones and misses some; the assay was immunoSEQ multiplex PCR. The sample records about 49,000 clones, approximately 80% being singletons. Material: blood, obtained from a patient whose treatment included radiotherapy and nephrectomy. The source is a woman aged 70-85 years with renal cell carcinoma. This chain connects TRBV6-5 to TRBJ2-7; D call uncertain. CDR3 residues: CASSYAGVGTYEQYF. The CDR3 bases are TGTGCCAGCAGTTACGCCGGCGTCGGCACCTACGAGCAGTACTTC.